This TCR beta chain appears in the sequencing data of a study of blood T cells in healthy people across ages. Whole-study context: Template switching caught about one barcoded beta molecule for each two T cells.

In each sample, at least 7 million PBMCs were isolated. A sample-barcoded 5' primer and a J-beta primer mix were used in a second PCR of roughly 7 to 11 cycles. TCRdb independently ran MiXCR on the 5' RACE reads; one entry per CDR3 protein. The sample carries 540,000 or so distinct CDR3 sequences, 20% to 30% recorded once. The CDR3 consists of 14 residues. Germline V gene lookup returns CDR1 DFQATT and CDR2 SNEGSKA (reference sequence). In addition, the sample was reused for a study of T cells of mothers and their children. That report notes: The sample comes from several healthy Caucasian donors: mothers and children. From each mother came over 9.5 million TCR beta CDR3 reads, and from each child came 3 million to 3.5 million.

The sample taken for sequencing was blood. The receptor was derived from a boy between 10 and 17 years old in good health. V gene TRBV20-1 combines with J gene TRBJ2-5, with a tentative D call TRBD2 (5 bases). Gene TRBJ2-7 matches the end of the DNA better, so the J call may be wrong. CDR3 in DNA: TGCAGTGCTAGAGATCCCGCCCTAGCCTCCGAGCAGTACTTC. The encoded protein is CSARDPALASEQYF.